The 26 T cell receptor beta chains listed next were all sequenced from one sample in a study of response to subunit inactivated influenza vaccine. Each CDR3 protein gets one entry after TCRdb re-called the RT-PCR reads with MiXCR. The sample includes under 800,000 distinct CDR3 sequences, roughly 14% seen only once; the top ten take less than 7%. Sample: PBMCs from blood, taken around 14 days before vaccination. The receptors were gathered from a man aged 50-60 years who received an inactivated influenza vaccine.

The sample holds many counts of this clonotype. The chain carries TRBV3-1 and TRBJ2-1, with D possibly matching TRBD2 (6 bases). The CDR3 is made up of 17 amino acids. The V end lost 4 bases, the J end lost 2 bases, and 18 bases lay between the germline ends. From germline, CDR1 is LGHDT and CDR2 YNNKEL (reference sequence). CDR3 DNA sequence: TGTGCCAGCAGCCGGAATAGTGGTAGCGGAGCCTACAATGAGCAGTTCTTC. Amino acids: CASSRNSGSGAYNEQFF.

The chain employs TRBV12-3 or TRBV12-4 and TRBJ2-3, with a weak D call TRBD1 (6 bases). Trimming removed 5 bases from V and 4 bases from J, with 10 bases in between. CDR3 size: 13 residues. The CDR3 DNA follows: TGTGCCAGCAGTCCGGGACATTCAGATACGCAGTATTTT. Protein product: CASSPGHSDTQYF.

In its sample, this clonotype was seen a few times. The chain carries TRBV20-1 and TRBJ2-3; D uncertain. V was pared by 5 bases and J by 2 bases, with 8 bases between. Germline-derived CDR1 and CDR2 are DFQATT and SNEGSKA (reference sequence). The CDR3 consists of 12 residues. The CDR3 DNA reads TGCAGTGCTGATGACGCCACAGATACGCAGTATTTT. Translation gives CSADDATDTQYF.

The chain uses TRBV28 and TRBJ1-5; no definite D call. CDR3 length: 13 amino acids. CDR1 is MDHEN and CDR2 is SYDVKM in the germline V gene. V gave up 5 bases and J gave up 8 bases, with 13 bases separating them. CDR3 DNA sequence: TGTGCCAGCAGTCCAGGAGGCACGGAGCCCCAGCATTTT. It translates to CASSPGGTEPQHF.

This clonotype was seen more than once but under ten times. V usage is TRBV18 and J usage is TRBJ2-2; 8 bases agree with TRBD1. The CDR3 is made up of 16 amino acids. CDR1 and CDR2 from the germline V gene are KGHSH and LQKENI. J lost 0 bases, V lost 5 bases, and 5 bases had no gene match. In DNA, the CDR3 is TGTGCCAGCTCATCCCGGACAGGGACGAACACCGGGGAGCTGTTTTTT. Protein sequence: CASSSRTGTNTGELFF.

This clonotype was found many times. This CDR3 reads CASSQDPAPGNYGYTF. CDR3 in DNA: TGCGCCAGCAGCCAAGATCCCGCCCCGGGAAACTATGGCTACACCTTC. V and J are TRBV4-1 and TRBJ1-2; D gene ambiguous. This CDR3 has 16 amino acids. Per germline, CDR1 MGHRA and CDR2 YSYEKL. V lost 0 bases to trimming and J lost 2 bases, with 13 bases between them.

The chain recombines TRBV28 with TRBJ2-3, with 10 bases matching TRBD2. The V gene's germline CDR1 is MDHEN and CDR2 SYDVKM. The CDR3 sequence is 16 residues long. J was trimmed by 4 bases and V by 1 base; bases with no gene match: 5. CDR3 coding DNA: TGTGCCAGCAGTTTATTACAGCGGGGGGGCCCAGATACGCAGTATTTT. It yields the protein CASSLLQRGGPDTQYF.

This clonotype came up a few times. This sequence joins TRBV5-1 and TRBJ2-1; D call uncertain. CDR3 size: 17 residues. CDR1 is SGHRS and CDR2 is YFSETQ in the germline V gene. The V end lost 0 bases, the J end lost 0 bases, and 13 bases lay between the germline ends. This CDR3 is CASSLAFARSSYNEQFF. In nucleotides, the CDR3 is TGCGCCAGCAGCTTGGCCTTTGCGCGGAGCTCCTACAATGAGCAGTTCTTC.

This clonotype has just a few counts. The V and J genes are TRBV11-2 and TRBJ2-7, with TRBD2 matching over 8 bases. Germline CDR1 is SGHAT and CDR2 is FQNNGV. With 4 bases clipped from V and 0 bases from J, the junction kept 5 bases outside the gene matches. This CDR3 spans 15 amino acids. The CDR3 bases are TGTGCCAGCAGCTCAGAGCGGGGGAACTCCTACGAGCAGTACTTC. Translation gives CASSSERGNSYEQYF.

The chain employs TRBV24-1 and TRBJ2-1; 9 bases map to TRBD1. With 4 bases clipped from V and 6 bases from J, the junction kept 9 bases outside the gene matches. Germline V gene data show CDR1 as KGHDR and CDR2 as SFDVKD. The CDR3 runs 16 residues. The CDR3 DNA is TGTGCCACCAGTGACTTCACCGGGACAGGGCCCAATGAGCAGTTCTTC. The encoded protein is CATSDFTGTGPNEQFF.

This clonotype turned up a few times. The rearrangement uses TRBV15 and TRBJ2-1; D is ambiguous. CDR1 LNHNV and CDR2 YYDKDF come from the germline V gene (reference sequence). Trimming stripped 0 bases from V and 0 bases from J, with 6 bases between. This CDR3 region has 15 residues. CDR3 region: CATSRELSSYNEQFF. The CDR3 DNA sequence: TGTGCCACCAGCAGAGAACTAAGCTCCTACAATGAGCAGTTCTTC.

This clonotype appeared many times. This rearrangement joins TRBV4-3 to TRBJ1-4; D gene uncertain. Germline V gene lookup returns CDR1 LGHNA and CDR2 YSLEER. V lost 0 bases to trimming and J lost 11 bases, with 19 bases between them. This CDR3 spans 16 amino acids. CDR3: CASSQDPYSLVGKLFF. DNA of the CDR3: TGCGCCAGCAGCCAAGACCCCTACAGTCTCGTCGGCAAACTGTTTTTT.

V and J are TRBV15 and TRBJ2-2; weak D call: TRBD2 (6 bases). The CDR3 extends over 14 amino acids. V lost 4 bases and J 5 bases, leaving 11 bases between the germline ends. The V gene's germline CDR1 is LNHNV and CDR2 YYDKDF (reference sequence). In nucleotides, the CDR3 is TGTGCCACCAGCAAGACTAGATTTACCGGGGAGCTGTTTTTT. Translating it yields CATSKTRFTGELFF.

This chain links TRBV7-8 with TRBJ2-5, with 9 bases identical to TRBD1. This CDR3 contains 13 residues. The trim removed 8 bases at V and 1 base at J, leaving 2 bases unmatched. Germline V gene lookup returns CDR1 SGHVS and CDR2 FQNEAQ. CDR3 DNA sequence: TGTGCCAGCCAGACAGGGGGCCAAGAGACCCAGTACTTC. It specifies CASQTGGQETQYF.

This clonotype has just a few counts. The J gene is TRBJ1-1, the V gene TRBV7-2, with no clear D. Trimming left V 5 bases short and J 7 bases short, with 14 bases between. The CDR3 covers 13 residues. Germline CDR1 reads SGHTA; CDR2 reads FQGNSA. The chain's CDR3 is CASSPSIAIEAFF. CDR3 nucleotides: TGTGCCAGCAGCCCTAGTATTGCCATTGAAGCTTTCTTT.

About this clonotype itself: Since a much larger clone is just one base distant, this may be a read error. The genes are TRBV20-1 and TRBJ2-1; D unclear. Germline V CDR1 and CDR2: DFQATT, SNEGSKA (reference sequence). This CDR3 has 15 residues. CDR3 coding DNA: TGCAGTGCTAGCCTAAGAACGAAGCTTTACAATGAGCAGATCTTC. It is translated as CSASLRTKLYNEQIF.

This clonotype was counted ten times or more. Mismatch with germline at one junction end may stem from a read error. V is TRBV7-2 and J is TRBJ1-5; D is unresolved. From germline, CDR1 is SGHTA and CDR2 FQGNSA. The CDR3 totals 13 residues. CDR3 nucleotide sequence: TGCGCCAGCAGCTTGGTAAGGGATCAGCCCCAGCATTTT. Translation: CASSLVRDQPQHF. Variable domain in full (rest from reference TRBV7-2 and TRBJ1-5): GAGVSQSPSNKVTEKGKDVELRCDPISGHTALYWYRQSLGQGLEFLIYFQGNSAPDKSGLPSDRFSAERTGGSVSTLTIQRTQQEDSAVYLCASSLVRDQPQHFGDGTRLSIL.

V and J are TRBV4-3 and TRBJ1-2; tentative D call: TRBD1 (5 bases). Per germline, CDR1 LGHNA and CDR2 YSLEER. This CDR3 has 15 residues. Trimming took 0 bases from V and 2 from J, leaving 10 bases between them. CDR3 bases: TGCGCCAGCAGCCAAGATGGGGGACGAAACTATGGCTACACCTTC. This sequence encodes CASSQDGGRNYGYTF.

There are a few counts of this clonotype. The V and J genes are TRBV7-9 and TRBJ2-7; TRBD2 matches at 12 bases. The germline V gene encodes CDR1 SEHNR and CDR2 FQNEAQ (reference sequence). Trimming at V came to 5 bases and at J to 5 bases, leaving 4 bases not matched to a gene. The CDR3 contains 14 residues. Here the CDR3 DNA reads TGTGCCAGCAGCAGACTAGCGGGGGAGCACGAGCAGTACTTC. Its translation is CASSRLAGEHEQYF.

This clonotype has a handful of counts. The chain recombines TRBV5-1 with TRBJ1-2; D is perhaps TRBD1 (6 bases). The CDR3 has 15 amino acids. Trimming took 1 base from V and 4 from J, leaving 14 bases between them. Germline CDR1 reads SGHRS; CDR2 reads YFSETQ. The CDR3 nucleotides are TGCGCCAGCAGCTTGAGTTTAGGACAGTCCTATGGCTACACCTTC. It yields the protein CASSLSLGQSYGYTF.

This clonotype occurred a few times. This chain joins TRBV7-9 and TRBJ1-2; no definite D call. The CDR3 is 12 residues long. The germline gives CDR1 SEHNR, CDR2 FQNEAQ (reference sequence). Trimming left V 3 bases short and J 6 bases short, with 8 bases between. The CDR3 spells CASSFREHGYTF. The CDR3, as DNA: TGTGCCAGCAGCTTTAGAGAGCATGGCTACACCTTC.

The V call is TRBV5-1, the J call TRBJ1-4; D uncertain. Germline values: CDR1 SGHRS, CDR2 YFSETQ. V shed 3 bases and J shed 6 bases, with 9 bases lying between them. The CDR3 runs 13 residues. CDR3 DNA sequence: TGCGCCAGCAGCTCCATGGGAGATGAAAAACTGTTTTTT. As protein: CASSSMGDEKLFF. The whole variable domain, remainder taken from reference TRBV5-1 and TRBJ1-4, is KAGVTQTPRYLIKTRGQQVTLSCSPISGHRSVSWYQQTPGQGLQFLFEYFSETQRNKGNFPGRFSGRQFSNSRSEMNVSTLELGDSALYLCASSSMGDEKLFFGSGTQLSVL.

The J gene is TRBJ2-7, the V gene TRBV4-3; perhaps TRBD2 as D (5 bases). Germline lookup yields CDR1 LGHNA and CDR2 YSLEER. CDR3 length: 14 residues. The V end was cut by 0 bases, the J end by 4 bases, with 10 bases between. In DNA form, the CDR3 reads TGCGCCAGCAGCCAAGATAACCGGGAATACGAGCAGTACTTC. Amino acids: CASSQDNREYEQYF.

This rearrangement joins TRBV20-1 to TRBJ1-5; TRBD1 might be the D (5 bases). The germline V and J ends were trimmed by 2 bases and 7 bases, with 18 bases remaining between them. This CDR3 is built from 15 residues. CDR1 and CDR2 (germline): DFQATT, SNEGSKA (reference sequence). CDR3 protein: CSARIPGNRWQPQHF. CDR3 nucleotide sequence: TGCAGTGCTAGAATCCCAGGGAACCGTTGGCAGCCCCAGCATTTT.

Only a few counts were recorded for this clonotype. This chain joins TRBV20-1 and TRBJ2-1; D is perhaps TRBD2 (5 bases). There are 13 residues in the CDR3. CDR1 is DFQATT and CDR2 is SNEGSKA in the germline V gene (reference sequence). The V end was cut by 3 bases, the J end by 6 bases, with 12 bases between. CDR3 nucleotides: TGCAGTGCTAGTTGGAGGAGAGGCAATGAGCAGTTCTTC. Protein product: CSASWRRGNEQFF.

The chain combines TRBV9 with TRBJ2-5; D may correspond to TRBD1 or TRBD2 (5 bases each). From germline, CDR1 is SGDLS and CDR2 YYNGEE. This CDR3 has 15 residues. Between the trimmed V and J ends, which lost 2 bases and 6 bases, there was a span of 17 bases. The CDR3 DNA follows: TGTGCCAGCAGCGTTTCAGGGACCCCCGCCCAGACCCAGTACTTC. Amino acid sequence: CASSVSGTPAQTQYF.